Presented here are 17 T cell receptor beta chains from one specimen sequenced in a study of blood T cell repertoires in COVID-19. TCRdb keeps only in-frame clones here, not all; method: immunoSEQ multiplex PCR. The repertoire holds some 130,000 clones, about 91% seen once, with 10% in the top ten. Material: peripheral blood. Receptors originate from a man between 45 and 60 years old with acute or convalescent COVID-19.

This clone was recorded many times. The chain joins TRBV5-1 to TRBJ1-1; D is undetermined. Germline CDR1 and CDR2: SGHRS and YFSETQ. Trimming pared 4 bases from V and 3 bases from J, leaving 19 bases between. The CDR3 extends over 16 amino acids. CDR3 protein: CASSGGSAEIYTEAFF. For the CDR3, the DNA is TGCGCCAGCAGCGGAGGGTCAGCGGAGATCTACACTGAAGCTTTCTTT.

This clone was observed a single time. The chain combines TRBV20-1 with TRBJ2-5, with a tentative D call TRBD2 (5 bases). This CDR3 comprises 11 residues. Trimming removed 6 bases at V and 3 bases at J, with 8 bases between. Germline assignment: CDR1 DFQATT and CDR2 SNEGSKA (reference sequence). In nucleotides, the CDR3 is TGCAGTGCGGAGGAGGAAGAGACCCAGTACTTC. It yields the protein CSAEEEETQYF.

The chain is built from TRBV5-4 and TRBJ2-5; tentative D call: TRBD1 (5 bases). Germline assignment: CDR1 SGHNT and CDR2 YYREEE (reference sequence). V was cut by 5 bases and J by 1 base, with 12 bases left in between. CDR3 length equals 14 residues. This CDR3 is CASSFGQGQETQYF. The CDR3 DNA sequence: TGTGCCAGCAGTTTCGGGCAGGGCCAAGAGACCCAGTACTTC.

V usage is TRBV10-2 and J usage is TRBJ2-2, with D unresolved. V lost 6 bases and J 5 bases, leaving 22 bases between the germline ends. Germline lookup yields CDR1 WSHSY and CDR2 SAAADI. The CDR3 has 17 amino acids. The CDR3 reads CASRIPYNLSETGELFF. The CDR3 DNA reads as TGCGCCAGCAGGATACCATATAACCTCAGTGAAACCGGGGAGCTGTTTTTT.

The chain recombines TRBV2 with TRBJ2-7, with a possible D match to TRBD2 (5 bases). The germline V gene encodes CDR1 SNHLY and CDR2 FYNNEI. V was trimmed by 4 bases and J by 5 bases, leaving 12 bases between them. The CDR3 is made up of 13 amino acids. The CDR3 is CASSVEGINEQYF. The CDR3, as DNA: TGTGCCAGCAGTGTTGAGGGAATCAACGAGCAGTACTTC.

This clone was observed a single time. This chain connects TRBV5-4 to TRBJ2-5; TRBD2 aligns across 7 bases. Trimming at V came to 0 bases and at J to 5 bases, leaving 7 bases not matched to a gene. This CDR3 region has 15 residues. Germline V gene data show CDR1 as SGHNT and CDR2 as YYREEE (reference sequence). The CDR3 nucleotides are TGTGCCAGCAGCTTGGGACTGGGGGGGAGGGAGACCCAGTACTTC. Its protein is CASSLGLGGRETQYF.

V gene TRBV12-3 or TRBV12-4 combines with J gene TRBJ1-1, with 10 nucleotides matching TRBD1. V trimming: 6 bases; J trimming: 7 bases; junction bases outside the gene matches: 5. The CDR3 has 13 amino acids. This CDR3 is CASSPGQGDEAFF. CDR3 nucleotides: TGTGCCAGCAGCCCCGGACAGGGGGATGAAGCTTTCTTT.

The gene calls are TRBV19 and TRBJ2-5; 13 bases are a match to TRBD2. The CDR3 has 16 residues. Germline lookup yields CDR1 LNHDA and CDR2 SQIVND (reference sequence). The ends lost 8 bases at V and 5 bases at J; junction bases unmatched: 11. CDR3 bases: TGTGCCAGTCAACTAGCGGGGGGGCCCCGTGGGGAGACCCAGTACTTC. Translated: CASQLAGGPRGETQYF.

The genes are TRBV11-2 and TRBJ1-6; a weak D match, TRBD1 (5 bases). CDR1 and CDR2 from the germline V gene are SGHAT and FQNNGV. The CDR3 consists of 16 residues. V was cut by 0 bases and J by 5 bases, with 11 bases left in between. CDR3 sequence reads: CASSLEWGLDNSPLHF. DNA of the CDR3: TGTGCCAGCAGCTTAGAATGGGGACTCGATAATTCACCCCTCCACTTT.

The chain combines TRBV7-6 with TRBJ1-2; possibly TRBD1 for D (6 bases). Germline CDR1 SGHVS, CDR2 FNYEAQ. The CDR3 sequence is 15 residues long. The ends were cut back, 5 bases at V and 2 bases at J, with 15 bases in the middle. CDR3 protein: CASSRRGGQNYGYTF. As DNA, the CDR3 is TGTGCCAGCAGCCGCCGCGGCGGACAGAACTATGGCTACACCTTC.

The V and J genes are TRBV6-1 and TRBJ1-2, with D maybe TRBD1 (6 bases). The germline gives CDR1 MNHNS, CDR2 SASEGT. CDR3 length: 16 residues. Trimming took off 3 bases at V and 8 bases at J, with 22 bases between the two ends. This CDR3 reads CASSENPVTGYGGYTF. CDR3 DNA: TGTGCCAGCAGTGAGAATCCTGTCACAGGGTACGGAGGCTACACCTTC.

The chain combines TRBV18 with TRBJ1-5, with TRBD1 matching over 10 bases. J lost 7 bases, V lost 6 bases, and 6 bases had no gene match. The CDR3 sequence is 14 residues long. Germline-derived CDR1 and CDR2 are KGHSH and LQKENI. The CDR3 bases are TGTGCCAGCTCCCGCGGGACAGGGGAACAGCCCCAGCATTTT. Translating it yields CASSRGTGEQPQHF.

This sequence joins TRBV6-5 and TRBJ2-5; TRBD1 aligns across 10 bases. This CDR3 region has 13 residues. Trimming took 7 bases from V and 4 from J; bases not matched to a gene: 3. CDR1 MNHEY and CDR2 SVGAGI come from the germline V gene. The CDR3 bases are TGTGCCAGCAATCGACAGGGGGCAGAGACCCAGTACTTC. This gives the protein CASNRQGAETQYF.

V and J are TRBV7-9 and TRBJ1-2; 7 positions agree with TRBD1. The CDR3 consists of 15 residues. The germline CDR1 and CDR2 sequences are SEHNR and FQNEAQ (reference sequence). V was clipped by 0 bases and J by 6 bases; unmatched bases: 7. CDR3: CASSLAGQRTDGYTF. The CDR3, as DNA: TGTGCCAGCAGCTTAGCGGGACAGCGAACGGATGGCTACACCTTC. Full variable domain (outside the CDR3, taken from reference TRBV7-9 and TRBJ1-2): DTGVSQNPRHKITKRGQNVTFRCDPISEHNRLYWYRQTLGQGPEFLTYFQNEAQLEKSRLLSDRFSAERPKGSFSTLEIQRTEQGDSAMYLCASSLAGQRTDGYTFGSGTRLTVV.

V usage is TRBV6-6 and J usage is TRBJ1-3; D ambiguous. Germline CDR1 reads MNHNY; CDR2 reads SVGAGI (reference sequence). Trimming pared 4 bases from V and 3 bases from J, leaving 4 bases between. This CDR3 has 12 residues. The CDR3 bases are TGTGCCAGCAGTTCCGTTGGAAACACCATATATTTT. Translation gives CASSSVGNTIYF.

The chain has TRBV6-1 and TRBJ2-1; 9 bases are shared with TRBD1. Germline V gives CDR1 MNHNS, CDR2 SASEGT. CDR3 length: 16 residues. With V trimmed by 2 bases and J by 5 bases, 7 bases remained unmatched. The CDR3 DNA sequence: TGTGCCAGCAGTGAACAGGGGACAGGGTTAAACAATGAGCAGTTCTTC. The encoded protein is CASSEQGTGLNNEQFF.

The chain employs TRBV7-6 and TRBJ1-1; TRBD1 might be the D (5 bases). The CDR3 has 15 residues. Germline values: CDR1 SGHVS, CDR2 FNYEAQ. V lost 7 bases to trimming and J lost 3 bases, with 18 bases between them. CDR3 coding DNA: TGTGCCAGCATTCCACCGGGGGGAAGGTACACTGAAGCTTTCTTT. It yields the protein CASIPPGGRYTEAFF.